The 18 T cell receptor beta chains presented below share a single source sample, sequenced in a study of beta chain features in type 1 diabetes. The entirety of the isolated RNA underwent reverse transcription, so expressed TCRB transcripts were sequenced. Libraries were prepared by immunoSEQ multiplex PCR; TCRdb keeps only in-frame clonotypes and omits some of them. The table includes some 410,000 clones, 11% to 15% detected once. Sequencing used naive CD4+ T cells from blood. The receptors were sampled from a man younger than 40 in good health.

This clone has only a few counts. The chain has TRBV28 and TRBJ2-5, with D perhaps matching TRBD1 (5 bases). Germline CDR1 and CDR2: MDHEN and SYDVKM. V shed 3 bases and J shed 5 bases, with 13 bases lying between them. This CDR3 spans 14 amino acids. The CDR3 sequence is CASSFAWGRETQYF. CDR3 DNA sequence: TGTGCCAGCAGTTTTGCGTGGGGCCGGGAGACCCAGTACTTC.

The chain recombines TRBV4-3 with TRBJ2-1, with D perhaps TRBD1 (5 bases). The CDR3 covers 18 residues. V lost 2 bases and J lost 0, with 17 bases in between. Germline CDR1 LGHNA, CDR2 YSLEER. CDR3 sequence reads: CASSQILGDSSSYNEQFF. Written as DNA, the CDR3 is TGCGCCAGCAGCCAAATTCTAGGGGATTCAAGCTCCTACAATGAGCAGTTCTTC.

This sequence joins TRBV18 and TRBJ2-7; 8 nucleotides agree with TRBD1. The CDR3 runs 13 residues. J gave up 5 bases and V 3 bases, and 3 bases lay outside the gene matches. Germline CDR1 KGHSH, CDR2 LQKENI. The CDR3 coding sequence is TGTGCCAGCTCACCCGGACAGGGCAACGAGCAGTACTTC. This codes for CASSPGQGNEQYF.

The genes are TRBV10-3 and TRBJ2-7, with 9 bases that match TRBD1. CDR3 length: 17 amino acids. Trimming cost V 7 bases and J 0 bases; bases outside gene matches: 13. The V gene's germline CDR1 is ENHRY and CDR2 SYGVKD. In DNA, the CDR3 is TGTGCCATCATGGGGAATGGGGAGACAGGGGGCTCCTACGAGCAGTACTTC. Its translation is CAIMGNGETGGSYEQYF.

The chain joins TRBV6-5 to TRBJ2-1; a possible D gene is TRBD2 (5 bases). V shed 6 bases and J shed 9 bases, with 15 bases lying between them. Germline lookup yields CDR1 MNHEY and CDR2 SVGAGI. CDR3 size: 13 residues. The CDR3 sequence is CASSRTAGGEQFF. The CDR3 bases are TGTGCCAGCAGCCGGACTGCGGGTGGTGAGCAGTTCTTC.

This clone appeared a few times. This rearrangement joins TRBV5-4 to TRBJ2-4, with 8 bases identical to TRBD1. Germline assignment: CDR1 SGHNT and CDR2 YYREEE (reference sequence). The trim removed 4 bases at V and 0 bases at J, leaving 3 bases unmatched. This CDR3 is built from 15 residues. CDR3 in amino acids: CASSGQGLAKNIQYF. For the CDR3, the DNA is TGTGCCAGCAGCGGACAGGGCCTAGCCAAAAACATTCAGTACTTC.

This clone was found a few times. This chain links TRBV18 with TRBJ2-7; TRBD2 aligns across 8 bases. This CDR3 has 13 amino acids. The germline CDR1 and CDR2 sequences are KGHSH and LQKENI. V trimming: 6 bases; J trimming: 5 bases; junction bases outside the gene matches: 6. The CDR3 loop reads CASSPTSVHEQYV. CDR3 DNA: TGTGCCAGCTCCCCGACTAGCGTCCACGAGCAGTACGTC.

This chain's CDR3 is CSGGTGRPSEAFF. CDR3 DNA: TGCAGCGGAGGGACAGGGAGGCCGAGTGAAGCTTTCTTT. The J gene is TRBJ1-1, the V gene TRBV29-1; 9 nucleotides match TRBD1. Germline CDR1 and CDR2: SQVTM and ANQGSEA. The ends lost 7 bases at V and 7 bases at J; junction bases unmatched: 10. This CDR3 is built from 13 residues.

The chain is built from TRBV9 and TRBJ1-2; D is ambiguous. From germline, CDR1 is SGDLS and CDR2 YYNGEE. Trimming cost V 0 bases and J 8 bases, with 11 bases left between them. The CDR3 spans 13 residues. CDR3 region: CASSVDRLGGYTF. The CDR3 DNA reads TGTGCCAGCAGCGTAGATCGGCTGGGGGGCTACACCTTC.

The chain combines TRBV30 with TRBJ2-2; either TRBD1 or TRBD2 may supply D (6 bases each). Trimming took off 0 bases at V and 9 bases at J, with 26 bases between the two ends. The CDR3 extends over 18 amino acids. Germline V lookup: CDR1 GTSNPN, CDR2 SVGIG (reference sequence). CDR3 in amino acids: CAWSVGGHEGRPPRELFF. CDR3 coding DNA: TGTGCCTGGAGTGTAGGGGGACACGAGGGGAGGCCACCCAGGGAGCTGTTTTTT.

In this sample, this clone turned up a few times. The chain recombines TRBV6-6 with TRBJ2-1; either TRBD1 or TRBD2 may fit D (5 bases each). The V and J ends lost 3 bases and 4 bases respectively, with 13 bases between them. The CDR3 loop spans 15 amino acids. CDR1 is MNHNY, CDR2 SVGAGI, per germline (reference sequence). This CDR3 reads CASSYVPGRYNEQFF. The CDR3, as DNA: TGTGCCAGCAGTTATGTACCGGGACGTTACAATGAGCAGTTCTTC.

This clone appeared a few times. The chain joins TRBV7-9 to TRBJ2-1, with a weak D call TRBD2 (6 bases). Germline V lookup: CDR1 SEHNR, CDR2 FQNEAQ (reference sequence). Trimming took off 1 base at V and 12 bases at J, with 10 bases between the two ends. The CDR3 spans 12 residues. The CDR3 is CASSLVAGSQFF. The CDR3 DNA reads TGTGCCAGCAGCTTAGTTGCGGGATCGCAGTTCTTC.

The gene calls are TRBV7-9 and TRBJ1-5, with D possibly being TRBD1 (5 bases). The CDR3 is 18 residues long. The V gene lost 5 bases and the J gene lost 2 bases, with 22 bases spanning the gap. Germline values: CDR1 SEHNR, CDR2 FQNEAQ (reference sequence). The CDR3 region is CASSRSRAGNMGNQPQHF. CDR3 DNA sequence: TGTGCCAGCAGCCGAAGCCGGGCAGGGAATATGGGCAATCAGCCCCAGCATTTT.

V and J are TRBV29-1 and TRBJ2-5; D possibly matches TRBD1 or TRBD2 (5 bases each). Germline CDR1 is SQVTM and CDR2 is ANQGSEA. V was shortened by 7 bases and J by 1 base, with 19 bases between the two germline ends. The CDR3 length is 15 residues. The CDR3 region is CSASGVRGVQETQYF. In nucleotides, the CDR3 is TGCAGCGCGTCGGGTGTGAGAGGGGTCCAAGAGACCCAGTACTTC.

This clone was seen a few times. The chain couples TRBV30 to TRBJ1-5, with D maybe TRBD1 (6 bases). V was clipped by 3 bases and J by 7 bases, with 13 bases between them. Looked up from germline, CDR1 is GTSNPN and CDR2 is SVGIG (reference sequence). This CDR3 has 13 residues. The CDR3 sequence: CAWSGGRLQPQHF. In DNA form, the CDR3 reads TGTGCCTGGAGCGGGGGCAGGCTACAGCCCCAGCATTTT.

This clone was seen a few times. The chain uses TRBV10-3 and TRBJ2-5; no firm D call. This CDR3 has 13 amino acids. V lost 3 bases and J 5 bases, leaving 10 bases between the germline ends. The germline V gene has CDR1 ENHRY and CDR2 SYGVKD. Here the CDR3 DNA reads TGTGCCATCAGTGATCCCCTACGGGAGACCCAGTACTTC. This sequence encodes CAISDPLRETQYF.

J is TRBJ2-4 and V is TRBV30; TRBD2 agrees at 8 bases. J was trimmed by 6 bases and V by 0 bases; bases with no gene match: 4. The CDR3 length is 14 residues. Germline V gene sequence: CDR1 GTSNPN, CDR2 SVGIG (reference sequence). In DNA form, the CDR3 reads TGTGCCTGGAGTGTAGCGGGAGAGGGAAACATTCAGTACTTC. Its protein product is CAWSVAGEGNIQYF.

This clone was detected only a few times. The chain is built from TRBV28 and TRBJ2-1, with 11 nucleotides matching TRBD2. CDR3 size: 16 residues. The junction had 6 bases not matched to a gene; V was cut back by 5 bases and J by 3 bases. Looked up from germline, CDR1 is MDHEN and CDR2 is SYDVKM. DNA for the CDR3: TGTGCCAGCAGTCCCGCCGGGACTAGCGGCTACAATGAGCAGTTCTTC. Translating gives CASSPAGTSGYNEQFF.